The present TCR beta chain was sequenced within a study of CD8 T cells in Susac syndrome. Study-wide context: Treatment status at blood draw for the Susac syndrome patients was therapy-naive, corticosteroids, or intravenous immunoglobulin alone.

The RNA input was roughly 0.45 to 1 ug, and it was reverse transcribed with random hexamers. TCRdb reprocessed the immunoSEQ multiplex PCR reads via MiXCR and lists one record per CDR3 protein. The sample has hundreds of thousands of distinct CDR3 sequences; about 94% are singletons. The material sequenced was CD4+ T cells from PBMCs. This TCR was sampled from a human donor with Susac syndrome.

The CDR3 bases are TGCAGCGTCCGCGCGACAGGGATGACGGGCTACACCTTC. It is translated as CSVRATGMTGYTF. The gene calls are TRBV29-1 and TRBJ1-2, with TRBD1 matching 7 bases. In germline, CDR1 is SQVTM, CDR2 ANQGSEA. The CDR3 consists of 13 residues. J was trimmed by 8 bases and V by 6 bases; bases with no gene match: 12.